What follows are 22 T cell receptor beta chains derived from one specimen sequenced in a study of siplizumab effects on memory and regulatory T cells. Clones were read by immunoSEQ multiplex PCR, and TCRdb kept only the in-frame ones, dropping some. This table has some 120,000 clones, approximately 94% appearing once. The specimen sequenced was non-Treg CD4+ T cells sorted from blood. The receptors shown here come from a human donor in good health.

The chain combines TRBV6-1 with TRBJ2-7; a weak D match, TRBD1 (6 bases). Trimming shortened V by 5 bases and J by 0 bases, and 14 bases separated the two germline ends. Germline V CDR1 and CDR2: MNHNS, SASEGT. The CDR3 consists of 15 residues. Here the CDR3 reads CASSSPGQNSYEQYF. The DNA of the CDR3 is TGTGCCAGCAGTTCACCGGGACAAAACTCCTACGAGCAGTACTTC.

This clone was counted a single time. This rearrangement joins TRBV27 to TRBJ2-7; tentative D call: TRBD1 (6 bases). Germline CDR1 and CDR2: MNHEY and SMNVEV (reference sequence). The CDR3 length is 15 residues. Deletions cut 5 bases from V and 2 bases from J, with 16 bases between. In DNA form, the CDR3 reads TGTGCCAGCAGTCCCCAGGGGACCGCCACCTACGAGCAGTACTTC. The encoded protein is CASSPQGTATYEQYF.

The table lists this clone with a count of one. The chain uses TRBV5-1 and TRBJ2-1, with D possibly called TRBD1 or TRBD2 (6 bases each). Trimming took off 6 bases at V and 2 bases at J, with 21 bases between the two ends. Germline V gene lookup returns CDR1 SGHRS and CDR2 YFSETQ. This CDR3 is built from 17 residues. The CDR3 spells CASNPLGGLRPYNEQFF. The CDR3 nucleotides are TGCGCCAGCAACCCCCTCGGGGGCCTACGACCCTACAATGAGCAGTTCTTC. Full variable domain (outside the CDR3, taken from reference TRBV5-1 and TRBJ2-1): KAGVTQTPRYLIKTRGQQVTLSCSPISGHRSVSWYQQTPGQGLQFLFEYFSETQRNKGNFPGRFSGRQFSNSRSEMNVSTLELGDSALYLCASNPLGGLRPYNEQFFGPGTRLTVL.

The V and J genes are TRBV6-5 and TRBJ2-1; D is ambiguous. The CDR3 contains 14 residues. V shed 0 bases and J shed 5 bases, with 8 bases lying between them. Germline lookup yields CDR1 MNHEY and CDR2 SVGAGI. The CDR3 DNA reads TGTGCCAGCAGTTACTCGTGGGATAACAATGAGCAGTTCTTC. Its protein is CASSYSWDNNEQFF.

V and J are TRBV10-3 and TRBJ2-1; D gene uncertain. Germline V CDR1 and CDR2: ENHRY, SYGVKD. The CDR3 covers 11 residues. The germline V and J ends were trimmed by 4 bases and 7 bases, with 5 bases remaining between them. CDR3 DNA: TGTGCCATCAGTGGGGTAAATGAGCAGTTCTTC. It specifies CAISGVNEQFF.

A word on this clone: The junction does not match germline at one end; this may be a read error. The chain couples TRBV7-7 to TRBJ2-7; no firm D call. Germline CDR1 SSHAT, CDR2 FNYEAQ (reference sequence). There are 12 residues in the CDR3. CDR3 DNA sequence: TGTGCTAGCAGCCCAAATAACTACGAGCAGTACTTC. Amino acids: CASSPNNYEQYF.

The V and J genes are TRBV2 and TRBJ1-6; 7 bases are a match to TRBD1. The CDR3 runs to 14 residues. Germline assignment: CDR1 SNHLY and CDR2 FYNNEI. The ends lost 5 bases at V and 10 bases at J; junction bases unmatched: 8. The CDR3 nucleotides read TGTGCCAGCAGTCTTGACAGGGAAAGATCACCCCTCCACTTT. Its protein product is CASSLDRERSPLHF.

The chain couples TRBV5-8 to TRBJ1-5, with D possibly TRBD1 on 6 matching bases. The CDR3 loop spans 14 amino acids. Germline CDR1 SGHTS, CDR2 YDEGEE. The germline V and J ends were trimmed by 3 bases and 7 bases, with 14 bases remaining between them. The CDR3 bases are TGTGCCAGCAGCTCGGGGAGGGGGAGGCAGCCCCAGCATTTT. Its protein product is CASSSGRGRQPQHF.

J is TRBJ2-2 and V is TRBV18, with TRBD1 as a possible D gene (6 bases). Between the trimmed V and J ends, which lost 3 bases and 9 bases, there was a span of 14 bases. The CDR3 contains 14 residues. The germline gives CDR1 KGHSH, CDR2 LQKENI. CDR3 DNA: TGTGCCAGCTCACCCGGGACAACGGCACGGGAGCTGTTTTTT. It specifies CASSPGTTARELFF.

The V gene is TRBV19, the J gene TRBJ2-3; 8 positions agree with TRBD2. Germline lookup yields CDR1 LNHDA and CDR2 SQIVND (reference sequence). The V and J ends lost 5 bases and 7 bases, in that order; junction bases with no gene match: 8. The CDR3 is 14 amino acids. CDR3 coding DNA: TGTGCCAGTAGTTACCGGGAGGGCCCGAATACGCAGTATTTT. It encodes CASSYREGPNTQYF. Based on the CDR3 plus reference TRBV19 and TRBJ2-3, the full variable domain is DGGITQSPKYLFRKEGQNVTLSCEQNLNHDAMYWYRQDPGQGLRLIYYSQIVNDFQKGDIAEGYSVSREKKESFPLTVTSAQKNPTAFYLCASSYREGPNTQYFGPGTRLTVL.

This rearrangement joins TRBV5-1 to TRBJ2-1; the match to TRBD2 covers 9 bases. The germline V gene has CDR1 SGHRS and CDR2 YFSETQ. This CDR3 contains 15 residues. V lost 0 bases and J lost 2; bases outside the gene matches: 0. The CDR3 spells CASSLASGTYNEQFF. As DNA, the CDR3 is TGCGCCAGCAGCTTGGCTAGCGGGACCTACAATGAGCAGTTCTTC.

The gene calls are TRBV29-1 and TRBJ2-7; TRBD2 aligns across 8 bases. The CDR3 extends over 15 amino acids. J gave up 0 bases and V 4 bases, and 8 bases lay outside the gene matches. Germline V gene lookup returns CDR1 SQVTM and CDR2 ANQGSEA. The CDR3 nucleotides read TGCAGCGTTGCGAGGGGGGCGGGGGGCTCCTACGAGCAGTACTTC. Protein product: CSVARGAGGSYEQYF.

The chain joins TRBV12-2 to TRBJ2-2; the table's TRBD2 call for D was not verified on the DNA. TRBV12-2 is a recognized pseudogene. There are 15 residues in the CDR3. In DNA form, the CDR3 reads TGTGCAAGTCGCTTTACCCCCGGGAACACCGGGGAGCTGTTTTTT. It specifies CASRFTPGNTGELFF.

The chain carries TRBV18 and TRBJ1-1; TRBD1 might be the D (6 bases). CDR3 length equals 14 residues. Germline V CDR1 and CDR2: KGHSH, LQKENI. With 8 bases removed from V and 3 bases from J, the gap between germline ends came to 16 bases. The CDR3 DNA sequence: TGTGCCAGCCGAGGCGGGGGCGAGGACACTGAAGCTTTCTTT. Protein: CASRGGGEDTEAFF.

In its sample, this clone was seen once. At the DNA level, this CDR3 is encoded by other sequences in the same sample as well. The chain combines TRBV5-1 with TRBJ1-3, with a tentative D call TRBD1 (6 bases). This CDR3 has 14 residues. Between the trimmed V and J ends, which lost 2 bases and 4 bases, there was a span of 10 bases. Germline V gene data show CDR1 as SGHRS and CDR2 as YFSETQ. The DNA of the CDR3 is TGCGCCAGCAGCTTAGCAGGGGTCGGAAACACCATATATTTT. Translation gives CASSLAGVGNTIYF.

V is TRBV21-1 and J is TRBJ2-5. TRBV21-1 is a listed pseudogene. This CDR3 has 10 residues. CDR3 sequence reads: CASSRETQYF. For the CDR3, the DNA is TGTGCCAGCAGCAGAGAGACCCAGTACTTC.

The chain links TRBV25-1 to TRBJ2-1; the match to TRBD1 covers 7 bases. CDR1 and CDR2 from the germline V gene are MGHDK and SYGVNS. The CDR3 contains 15 residues. After removal of 2 bases from V and 8 bases from J, the junction contained 9 bases not matched to a gene. The CDR3 loop is CASSEVDRFSDEQFF. For the CDR3, the DNA is TGTGCCAGCAGTGAAGTGGACAGGTTTTCCGATGAGCAGTTCTTC.

The rearrangement uses TRBV5-1 and TRBJ1-5, with 7 bases aligning to TRBD1. Germline CDR1 is SGHRS and CDR2 is YFSETQ. The CDR3 loop spans 14 amino acids. Losses at the gene ends were 0 bases for V and 5 bases for J; bases not matched to a gene: 2. The CDR3 sequence is CASSLDGQDQPQHF. The DNA for the CDR3 is TGCGCCAGCAGCTTGGATGGACAGGATCAGCCCCAGCATTTT. Drawing the rest from reference TRBV5-1 and TRBJ1-5, the complete variable domain is KAGVTQTPRYLIKTRGQQVTLSCSPISGHRSVSWYQQTPGQGLQFLFEYFSETQRNKGNFPGRFSGRQFSNSRSEMNVSTLELGDSALYLCASSLDGQDQPQHFGDGTRLSIL.

This chain joins TRBV5-3 and TRBJ1-1, with D unclear. Being an ORF, TRBV5-3 has a function that is uncertain. The V and J ends lost 0 bases and 0 bases respectively, with 9 bases between them. CDR3 size: 15 residues. The CDR3 DNA reads TGTGCCAGAAGCTTGGGACCCCGAATGAACACTGAAGCTTTCTTT. It encodes CARSLGPRMNTEAFF.

This chain joins TRBV15 and TRBJ2-2; the D is unclear. CDR1 is LNHNV, CDR2 YYDKDF, per germline (reference sequence). There are 13 residues in the CDR3. V was shortened by 1 base and J by 6 bases, with 6 bases between the two germline ends. CDR3 amino acids: CATSRVGPGELFF. CDR3 bases: TGTGCCACCAGCAGAGTTGGCCCCGGGGAGCTGTTTTTT.

J is TRBJ2-7 and V is TRBV6-5; D gene unclear. The germline V gene has CDR1 MNHEY and CDR2 SVGAGI. This CDR3 has 16 amino acids. Trimming left V 0 bases short and J 3 bases short, with 15 bases between. The CDR3 region is CASSYSLQLAIYEQYF. The CDR3 DNA reads as TGTGCCAGCAGTTACTCGCTACAGTTGGCGATCTACGAGCAGTACTTC.

This clone was counted once. The chain joins TRBV6-1 to TRBJ1-3; no firm D call. This CDR3 contains 13 residues. Trimming cost V 6 bases and J 4 bases, with 10 bases left between them. Germline CDR1 reads MNHNS; CDR2 reads SASEGT. As DNA, the CDR3 is TGTGCCAGCAGGGAGAACGCGGGAAACACCATATATTTT. Translation gives CASRENAGNTIYF.